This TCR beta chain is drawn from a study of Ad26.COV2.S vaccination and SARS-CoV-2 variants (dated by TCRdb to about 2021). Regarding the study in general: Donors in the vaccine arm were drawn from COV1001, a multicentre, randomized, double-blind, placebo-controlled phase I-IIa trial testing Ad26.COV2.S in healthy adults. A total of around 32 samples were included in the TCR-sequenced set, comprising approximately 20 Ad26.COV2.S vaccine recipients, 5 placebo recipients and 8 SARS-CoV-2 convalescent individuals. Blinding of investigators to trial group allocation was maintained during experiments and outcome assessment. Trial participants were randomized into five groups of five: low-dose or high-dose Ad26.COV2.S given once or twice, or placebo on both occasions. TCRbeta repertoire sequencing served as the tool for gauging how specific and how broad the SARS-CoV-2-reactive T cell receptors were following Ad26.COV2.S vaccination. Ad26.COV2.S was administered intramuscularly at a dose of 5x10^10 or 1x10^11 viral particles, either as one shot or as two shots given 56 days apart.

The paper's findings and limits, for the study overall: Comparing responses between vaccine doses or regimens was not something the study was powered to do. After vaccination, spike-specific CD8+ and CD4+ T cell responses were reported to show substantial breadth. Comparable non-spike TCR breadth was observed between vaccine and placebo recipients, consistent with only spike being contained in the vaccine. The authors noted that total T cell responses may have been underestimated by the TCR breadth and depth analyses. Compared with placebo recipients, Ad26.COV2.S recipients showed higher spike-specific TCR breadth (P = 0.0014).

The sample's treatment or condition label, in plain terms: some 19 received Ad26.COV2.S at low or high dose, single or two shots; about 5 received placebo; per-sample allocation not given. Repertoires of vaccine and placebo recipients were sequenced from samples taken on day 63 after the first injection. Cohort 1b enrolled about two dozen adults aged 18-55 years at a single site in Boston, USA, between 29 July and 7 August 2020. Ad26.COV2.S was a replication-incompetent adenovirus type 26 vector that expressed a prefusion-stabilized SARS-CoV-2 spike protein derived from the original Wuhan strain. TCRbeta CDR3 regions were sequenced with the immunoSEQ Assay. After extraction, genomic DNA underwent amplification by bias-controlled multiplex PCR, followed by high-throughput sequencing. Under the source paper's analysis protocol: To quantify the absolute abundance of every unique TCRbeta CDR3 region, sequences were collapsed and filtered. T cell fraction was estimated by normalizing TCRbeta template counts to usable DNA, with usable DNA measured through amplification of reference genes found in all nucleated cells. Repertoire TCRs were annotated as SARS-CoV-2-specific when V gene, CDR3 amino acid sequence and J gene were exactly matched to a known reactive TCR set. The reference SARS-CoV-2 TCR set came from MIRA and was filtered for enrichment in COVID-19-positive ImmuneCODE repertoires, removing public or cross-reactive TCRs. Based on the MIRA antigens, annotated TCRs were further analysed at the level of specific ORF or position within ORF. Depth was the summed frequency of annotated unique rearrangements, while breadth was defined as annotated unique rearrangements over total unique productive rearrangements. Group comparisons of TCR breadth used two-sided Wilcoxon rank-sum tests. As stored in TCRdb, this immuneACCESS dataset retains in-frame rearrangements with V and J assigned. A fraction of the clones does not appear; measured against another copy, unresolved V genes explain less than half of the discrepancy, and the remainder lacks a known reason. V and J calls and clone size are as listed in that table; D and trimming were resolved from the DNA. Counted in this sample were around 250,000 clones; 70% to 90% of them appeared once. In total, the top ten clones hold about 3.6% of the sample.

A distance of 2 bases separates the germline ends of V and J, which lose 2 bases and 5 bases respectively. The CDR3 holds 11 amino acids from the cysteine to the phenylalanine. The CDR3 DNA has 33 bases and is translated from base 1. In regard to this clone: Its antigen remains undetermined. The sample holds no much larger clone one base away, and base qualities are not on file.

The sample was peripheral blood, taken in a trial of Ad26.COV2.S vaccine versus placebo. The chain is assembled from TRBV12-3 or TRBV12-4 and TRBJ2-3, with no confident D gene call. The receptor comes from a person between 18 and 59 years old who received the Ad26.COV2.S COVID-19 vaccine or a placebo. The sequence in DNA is TGTGCCAGCAGTTTAATAGATACGCAGTATTTT. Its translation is CASSLIDTQYF.